The 21 T cell receptor beta chains listed next were all sequenced from one sample in a study of OX40 agonist ivuxolimab in advanced cancers. Method: immunoSEQ multiplex PCR; TCRdb's copy keeps in-frame clones and lacks some. The sample has 65,000 to 90,000 clones, approximately 86% seen once. The sample here was CD4+ or CD8+ T cells sorted from blood, taken in a trial of the OX40 agonist ivuxolimab. The source of these receptors is an adult with an advanced solid tumor such as melanoma, head and neck, liver or kidney cancer.

The rearrangement links TRBV6-6 to TRBJ2-2; 9 bases are a match to TRBD1. The CDR3 runs 14 residues. CDR1 and CDR2 from the germline V gene are MNHNY and SVGAGI (reference sequence). V lost 5 bases to trimming and J lost 5 bases; unmatched junction nucleotides: 3. The CDR3 here is CASSVDRGTGELFF. The CDR3 nucleotides read TGTGCCAGCAGTGTGGACAGGGGTACCGGGGAGCTGTTTTTT.

The chain employs TRBV18 and TRBJ2-7, with 8 positions matching TRBD1. Germline CDR1 is KGHSH and CDR2 is LQKENI. The CDR3 covers 14 residues. J lost 3 bases, V lost 3 bases, and 4 bases had no gene match. CDR3: CASSPGQEDYEQYF. The CDR3 region has the DNA TGTGCCAGCTCACCGGGACAGGAGGACTACGAGCAGTACTTC.

This clone was recorded once. This sequence joins TRBV9 and TRBJ2-7, with 7 bases fitting TRBD2. V lost 3 bases and J lost 1; bases outside the gene matches: 4. The CDR3 is 14 residues long. In germline, CDR1 is SGDLS, CDR2 YYNGEE. The CDR3 protein is CASSARDYSYEQYF. For the CDR3, the DNA is TGTGCCAGCAGCGCCCGGGACTATTCCTACGAGCAGTACTTC. The full variable domain, its missing parts supplied by reference TRBV9 and TRBJ2-7, is DSGVTQTPKHLITATGQRVTLRCSPRSGDLSVYWYQQSLDQGLQFLIQYYNGEERAKGNILERFSAQQFPDLHSELNLSSLELGDSALYFCASSARDYSYEQYFGPGTRLTVT.

V and J are TRBV6-5 and TRBJ1-2; D might be TRBD1 (5 bases). Germline-derived CDR1 and CDR2 are MNHEY and SVGAGI. The CDR3 loop spans 13 amino acids. Between the trimmed V and J ends, which lost 6 bases and 4 bases, there was a span of 12 bases. CDR3 sequence (DNA): TGTGCCAGCAGACAACCGGGGGGCTATGGCTACACCTTC. Encoded protein: CASRQPGGYGYTF.

The J gene is TRBJ2-1, the V gene TRBV7-3, with D perhaps matching TRBD1 (6 bases). Trimming took 1 base from V and 5 from J, leaving 21 bases between them. Germline assignment: CDR1 SGHTA and CDR2 FQGTGA. The CDR3 loop spans 18 amino acids. The CDR3 loop is CASSLRPQGRLGDNEQFF. The CDR3, as DNA: TGTGCCAGCAGCTTAAGGCCCCAGGGGCGACTGGGCGACAATGAGCAGTTCTTC.

The chain uses TRBV7-9 and TRBJ1-4; unclear D gene. The V end was cut by 5 bases, the J end by 8 bases, with 12 bases between. The CDR3 has 13 amino acids. Germline assignment: CDR1 SEHNR and CDR2 FQNEAQ (reference sequence). The CDR3 DNA reads TGTGCCAGCAGCCCTGGGCTCGACGAAAAACTGTTTTTT. Amino acids: CASSPGLDEKLFF.

The rearrangement uses TRBV6-5 and TRBJ1-4, with D possibly being TRBD1 (5 bases). The V end lost 2 bases, the J end lost 5 bases, and 9 bases lay between the germline ends. Germline loops: CDR1 MNHEY, CDR2 SVGAGI. CDR3 length: 14 residues. In DNA, the CDR3 is TGTGCCAGCAGTTACGGCGGGGGGAATGAAAAACTGTTTTTT. Translating it yields CASSYGGGNEKLFF.

V and J are TRBV4-3 and TRBJ2-2; weak D call: TRBD2 (7 bases). Germline CDR1 LGHNA, CDR2 YSLEER. Trimming took off 1 base at V and 5 bases at J, with 14 bases between the two ends. The CDR3 is made up of 16 amino acids. CDR3 DNA: TGCGCCAGCAGCCAAGGCGGGGGCGCTACGACCGGGGAGCTGTTTTTT. Translation: CASSQGGGATTGELFF.

This chain uses TRBV5-1 with TRBJ2-1, with a possible D match to TRBD1 (5 bases). This CDR3 spans 15 amino acids. Deletions cut 0 bases from V and 5 bases from J, with 12 bases between. Germline V gene data show CDR1 as SGHRS and CDR2 as YFSETQ. The CDR3 is CASSLVFRANNEQFF. DNA for the CDR3: TGCGCCAGCAGCTTGGTCTTCAGGGCTAACAATGAGCAGTTCTTC.

J is TRBJ2-7 and V is TRBV6-5; 8 bases fit TRBD1. The CDR3 runs to 15 residues. Germline CDR1 is MNHEY and CDR2 is SVGAGI. J was trimmed by 0 bases and V by 6 bases; bases with no gene match: 7. CDR3: CASRQSGGRSYEQYF. CDR3 DNA: TGTGCCAGCAGACAGTCAGGGGGCCGCTCCTACGAGCAGTACTTC.

This chain connects TRBV7-9 to TRBJ1-4, with 8 nucleotides matching TRBD1. This CDR3 is built from 14 residues. V lost 4 bases and J lost 8; bases outside the gene matches: 6. CDR1 is SEHNR and CDR2 is FQNEAQ in the germline V gene (reference sequence). The CDR3 loop is CASSSGQAAEKLFF. CDR3 DNA sequence: TGTGCCAGCAGCTCGGGACAGGCTGCGGAAAAACTGTTTTTT. The variable domain in full, completed from reference TRBV7-9 and TRBJ1-4, reads DTGVSQNPRHKITKRGQNVTFRCDPISEHNRLYWYRQTLGQGPEFLTYFQNEAQLEKSRLLSDRFSAERPKGSFSTLEIQRTEQGDSAMYLCASSSGQAAEKLFFGSGTQLSVL.

The chain links TRBV28 to TRBJ2-5; no clear D gene. The CDR3 sequence is 11 residues long. Trimming stripped 7 bases from V and 5 bases from J, with 8 bases between. The germline CDR1 and CDR2 sequences are MDHEN and SYDVKM. The CDR3 nucleotides are TGTGCCAGCACCCGTACGGAGACCCAGTACTTC. Translation: CASTRTETQYF. The full variable domain, with the rest looked up from reference TRBV28 and TRBJ2-5, is DVKVTQSSRYLVKRTGEKVFLECVQDMDHENMFWYRQDPGLGLRLIYFSYDVKMKEKGDIPEGYSVSREKKERFSLILESASTNQTSMYLCASTRTETQYFGPGTRLLVL.

J is TRBJ1-1 and V is TRBV10-2, with 7 bases that match TRBD1. This CDR3 has 13 residues. Germline CDR1 and CDR2: WSHSY and SAAADI. J was trimmed by 5 bases and V by 6 bases; bases with no gene match: 6. CDR3 protein: CASSTLRGTEAFF. CDR3 nucleotide sequence: TGCGCCAGCAGCACACTCAGGGGGACTGAAGCTTTCTTT.

The V gene is TRBV18, the J gene TRBJ2-7, with D perhaps given as TRBD1 or TRBD2 (5 bases each). Germline values: CDR1 KGHSH, CDR2 LQKENI. This CDR3 has 15 residues. Trimming took off 6 bases at V and 0 bases at J, with 15 bases between the two ends. The CDR3 loop is CASSTGTMNSYEQYF. CDR3 DNA sequence: TGTGCCAGCTCGACCGGGACCATGAACTCCTACGAGCAGTACTTC.

A few counts support this clone. The gene calls are TRBV13 and TRBJ2-3; tentative D call: TRBD2 (6 bases). The CDR3 has 14 amino acids. V gave up 7 bases and J gave up 4 bases, with 15 bases separating them. The germline CDR1 and CDR2 sequences are PRHDT and FYEKMQ (reference sequence). CDR3 in DNA: TGTGCCAGCACCTTTCGGGAGCGCTCAGATACGCAGTATTTT. It codes for CASTFRERSDTQYF.

V and J are TRBV5-6 and TRBJ2-7, with 9 positions matching TRBD2. This CDR3 spans 15 amino acids. V lost 0 bases, J lost 7 bases, and 8 bases stayed unmatched. CDR1 SGHDT and CDR2 YYEEEE come from the germline V gene. The CDR3 bases are TGTGCCAGCAGCTTGGGTTCTAGCGGGACTGGGGAGCAGTACTTC. Protein: CASSLGSSGTGEQYF.

The chain is built from TRBV2 and TRBJ2-1, with TRBD2 matching over 14 bases. The germline CDR1 and CDR2 sequences are SNHLY and FYNNEI. The CDR3 contains 17 residues. The V segment lost 5 bases and the J segment 5 bases; nucleotides outside the gene matches: 8. In DNA form, the CDR3 reads TGTGCCAGCAGTTTTACGGGACTAGCGGGAGTAAACAATGAGCAGTTCTTC. It specifies CASSFTGLAGVNNEQFF.

The chain employs TRBV6-6 and TRBJ2-2; perhaps TRBD2 as D (5 bases). V lost 6 bases to trimming and J lost 1 base, with 9 bases between them. The CDR3 is 14 residues long. CDR1 is MNHNY, CDR2 SVGAGI, per germline (reference sequence). CDR3: CASSPSGNTGELFF. As DNA, the CDR3 is TGTGCCAGCAGCCCAAGCGGGAACACCGGGGAGCTGTTTTTT.

The gene calls are TRBV7-2 and TRBJ2-3; D is tentatively TRBD1 or TRBD2 (5 bases each). Looked up from germline, CDR1 is SGHTA and CDR2 is FQGNSA. The CDR3 has 12 amino acids. The V end lost 6 bases, the J end lost 6 bases, and 10 bases lay between the germline ends. CDR3 region: CASSPEGDTQYF. CDR3 coding DNA: TGTGCCAGCAGTCCAGAGGGGGATACGCAGTATTTT. Full variable domain (rest looked up from reference TRBV7-2 and TRBJ2-3): GAGVSQSPSNKVTEKGKDVELRCDPISGHTALYWYRQSLGQGLEFLIYFQGNSAPDKSGLPSDRFSAERTGGSVSTLTIQRTQQEDSAVYLCASSPEGDTQYFGPGTRLTVL.

The chain links TRBV29-1 to TRBJ2-3; D remains ambiguous. CDR3 size: 13 residues. Per germline, CDR1 SQVTM and CDR2 ANQGSEA. V lost 4 bases to trimming and J lost 0 bases, with 8 bases between them. In nucleotides, the CDR3 is TGCAGCGTTGGGCTGGGGAGCACAGATACGCAGTATTTT. Translating it yields CSVGLGSTDTQYF.

The chain has TRBV9 and TRBJ2-7; D is undetermined. This CDR3 region has 14 residues. Between the trimmed V and J ends, which lost 1 base and 4 bases, there was a span of 12 bases. Germline values: CDR1 SGDLS, CDR2 YYNGEE. CDR3 sequence: CASSVKDFWYEQYF. Here the CDR3 DNA reads TGTGCCAGCAGCGTAAAAGATTTCTGGTACGAGCAGTACTTC.